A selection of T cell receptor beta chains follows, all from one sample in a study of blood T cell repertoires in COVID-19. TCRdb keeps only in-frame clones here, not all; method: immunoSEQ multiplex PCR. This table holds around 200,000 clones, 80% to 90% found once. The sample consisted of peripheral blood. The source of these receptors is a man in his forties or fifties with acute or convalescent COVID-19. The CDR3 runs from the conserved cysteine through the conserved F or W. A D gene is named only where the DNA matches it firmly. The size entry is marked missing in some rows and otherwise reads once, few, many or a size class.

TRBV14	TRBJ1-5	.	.	CASSPGGYSNQPQHF	TGTGCCAGCAGCCCGGGGGGGTATAGCAATCAGCCCCAGCATTTT
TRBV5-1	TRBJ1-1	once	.	CASYQDRLRTEAFF	TGCGCCAGCTATCAAGACAGGTTGCGAACTGAAGCTTTCTTT
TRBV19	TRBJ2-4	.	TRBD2	CASSIVAGGQKNIQYF	TGTGCCAGTAGTATAGTAGCGGGGGGACAAAAAAACATTCAGTACTTC
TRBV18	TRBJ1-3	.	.	CASSPWDSSSGNTIYF	TGTGCCAGCTCACCTTGGGACTCTAGCTCTGGAAACACCATATATTTT
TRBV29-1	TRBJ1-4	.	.	CSVDGDQEKLFF	TGCAGCGTTGACGGGGATCAAGAAAAACTGTTTTTT
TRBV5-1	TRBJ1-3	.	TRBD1	CASSSDRVASGNTIYF	TGCGCCAGCAGCTCCGACAGGGTGGCCTCTGGAAACACCATATATTTT
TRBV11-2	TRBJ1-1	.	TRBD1	CASSHQTGGKTEAFF	TGTGCCAGCAGCCATCAGACAGGGGGAAAAACTGAAGCTTTCTTT
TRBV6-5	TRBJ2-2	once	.	CASSYSAGSWAGELFF	TGTGCCAGCAGTTACTCGGCCGGGAGTTGGGCCGGGGAGCTGTTTTTT
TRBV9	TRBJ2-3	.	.	CASSDGRGDTQYF	TGTGCCAGCAGCGATGGCCGGGGAGATACGCAGTATTTT
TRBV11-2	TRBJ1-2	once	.	CASSLGPSPDSYGYTF	TGTGCCAGCAGCTTAGGTCCCTCCCCGGACAGCTATGGCTACACCTTC
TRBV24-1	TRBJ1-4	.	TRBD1	CATSDRGQGVTNEKLFF	TGTGCCACCAGTGATCGCGGACAGGGGGTAACTAATGAAAAACTGTTTTTT
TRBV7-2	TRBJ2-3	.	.	CASSPTYTDTQYF	TGTGCCAGCAGCCCCACATACACAGATACGCAGTATTTT
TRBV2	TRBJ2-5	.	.	CATRDNEETQYF	TGTGCCACCCGGGACAACGAAGAGACCCAGTACTTC
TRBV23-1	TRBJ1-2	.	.	CATPRTELYGYTF	TGCGCCACCCCCCGGACAGAGCTCTATGGCTACACCTTC
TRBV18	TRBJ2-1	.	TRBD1	CASSPYSRRGQVGNEQFF	TGTGCCAGCTCACCCTACTCCCGCCGGGGACAGGTGGGCAATGAGCAGTTCTTC
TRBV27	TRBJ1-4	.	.	CATRRGLLNEKLFF	TGTGCCACTAGAAGAGGGCTACTTAATGAAAAACTGTTTTTT
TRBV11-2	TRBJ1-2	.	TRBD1	CASSPRDSVSRDYGYTF	TGTGCCAGCAGCCCGCGGGACAGCGTATCAAGGGACTATGGCTACACCTTC
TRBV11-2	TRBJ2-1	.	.	CASSDLTRVRDEQFF	TGTGCCAGCAGCGATCTGACGAGGGTTCGGGATGAGCAGTTCTTC
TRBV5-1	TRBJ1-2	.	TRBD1	CASSSWTGGDYGYTF	TGCGCCAGCAGCTCTTGGACAGGGGGTGACTATGGCTACACCTTC
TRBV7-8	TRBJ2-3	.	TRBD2	CASSSRPRLAGVLLYEDTQYF	TGTGCCAGCAGCTCCCGACCTCGTCTAGCGGGAGTCCTCCTTTATGAGGATACGCAGTATTTT
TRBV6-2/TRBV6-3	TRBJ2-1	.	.	CASSVRLEQFF	TGTGCCAGCAGTGTTAGATTAGAGCAGTTCTTC
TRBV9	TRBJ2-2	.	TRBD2	CASSPLSSGSTGELFF	TGTGCCAGCAGCCCCCTCTCTAGCGGGAGCACCGGGGAGCTGTTTTTT
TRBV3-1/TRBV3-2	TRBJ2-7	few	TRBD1	CASSPPVWDSIPYEQYF	TGTGCCAGCAGCCCGCCCGTATGGGACAGCATTCCCTACGAGCAGTACTTC
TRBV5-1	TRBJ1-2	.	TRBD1	CASSSNDGGTGTLLSGYTF	TGCGCCAGCAGCTCGAACGACGGAGGGACAGGGACACTACTCTCTGGCTACACCTTC
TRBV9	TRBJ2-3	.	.	CASSAGGLNPDTQYF	TGTGCCAGCAGCGCAGGGGGGCTCAATCCCGATACGCAGTATTTT
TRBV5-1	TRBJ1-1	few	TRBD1	CASSSQGTNTEAFF	TGCGCCAGCAGCTCACAGGGGACAAACACTGAAGCTTTCTTT
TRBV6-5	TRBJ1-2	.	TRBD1	CASRGTGDRGYTF	TGTGCCAGCAGAGGGACAGGGGACCGTGGCTACACCTTC
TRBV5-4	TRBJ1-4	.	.	CASSQGGRRNEKLFF	TGTGCCAGCAGCCAGGGTGGACGTCGGAATGAAAAACTGTTTTTT
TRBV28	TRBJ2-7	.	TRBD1	CASSSRDRGSRPTYEQYF	TGTGCCAGCAGTTCCCGGGACAGGGGATCCCGCCCTACCTACGAGCAGTACTTC
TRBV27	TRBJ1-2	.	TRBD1	CASSFQGTGVYGYTF	TGTGCCAGCAGTTTTCAAGGGACAGGGGTTTATGGCTACACCTTC
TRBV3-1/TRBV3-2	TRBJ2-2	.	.	CASSQGPDNPGELFF	TGTGCCAGCAGCCAAGGCCCAGATAACCCCGGGGAGCTGTTTTTT
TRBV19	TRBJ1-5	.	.	CASSIGIKGSGQPQHF	TGTGCCAGTAGTATAGGGATAAAGGGATCGGGGCAGCCCCAGCATTTT
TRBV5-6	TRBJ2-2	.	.	CASSLGQGGELFF	TGTGCCAGCAGCCTAGGACAAGGCGGGGAGCTGTTTTTT
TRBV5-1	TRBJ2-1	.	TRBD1	CASSLGMTGTGGRNEQFF	TGCGCCAGCAGCTTGGGCATGACCGGGACAGGGGGCAGGAATGAGCAGTTCTTC
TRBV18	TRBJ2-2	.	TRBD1	CASSPAGTANTGELFF	TGTGCCAGCTCACCGGCCGGGACAGCGAACACCGGGGAGCTGTTTTTT
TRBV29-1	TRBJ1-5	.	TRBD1	CSVAGQGDDQPQHF	TGCAGCGTCGCGGGGCAGGGGGATGATCAGCCCCAGCATTTT
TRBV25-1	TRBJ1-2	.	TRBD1	CASSDLQGEVYNGYTF	TGTGCCAGCAGTGATTTACAGGGGGAGGTTTACAATGGCTACACCTTC
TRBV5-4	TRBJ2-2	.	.	CASSLRGTPGTGELFF	TGTGCCAGCAGCTTAAGGGGAACCCCGGGCACCGGGGAGCTGTTTTTT
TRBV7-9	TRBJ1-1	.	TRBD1	CASSWGTGKTEAFF	TGTGCCAGCAGTTGGGGGACAGGGAAAACTGAAGCTTTCTTT
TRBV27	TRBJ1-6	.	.	CASSFGLLGASPLHF	TGTGCCAGCAGTTTCGGGCTTTTGGGGGCATCACCCCTCCACTTT